This note documents a single T cell receptor beta chain sequence. Its specificity is unknown. Time point: week 11, during vaccination. Every vaccination contained 300 ug of the mutant IDH1 20-mer peptide and was paired with topical imiquimod. This entry is derived from a study of a mutant IDH1 vaccine in newly diagnosed glioma. About the study: Patients were started on vaccination 4-6 weeks after radiotherapy alone, or with temozolomide cycles.

Clones were sequenced by immunoSEQ multiplex PCR, and TCRdb holds only the in-frame ones, with some missing. The repertoire includes about 130,000 clones, 80% of them detected once, and 5.5% sits in the top ten. The specimen comprised PBMCs, sampled from a glioma patient whose treatment included an IDH1 peptide vaccine. This clonotype was obtained from a man between 35 and 55 years old with glioma.

The CDR3 loop reads CASSSPGPTGEQYF. For the CDR3, the DNA is TGTGCCAGCAGCTCCCCCGGGCCCACCGGGGAGCAGTACTTC. This sequence joins TRBV5-4 and TRBJ2-7; no clear D gene. The CDR3 has 14 residues. The V gene lost 3 bases and the J gene lost 7 bases, with 17 bases spanning the gap. Germline values: CDR1 SGHNT, CDR2 YYREEE (reference sequence).